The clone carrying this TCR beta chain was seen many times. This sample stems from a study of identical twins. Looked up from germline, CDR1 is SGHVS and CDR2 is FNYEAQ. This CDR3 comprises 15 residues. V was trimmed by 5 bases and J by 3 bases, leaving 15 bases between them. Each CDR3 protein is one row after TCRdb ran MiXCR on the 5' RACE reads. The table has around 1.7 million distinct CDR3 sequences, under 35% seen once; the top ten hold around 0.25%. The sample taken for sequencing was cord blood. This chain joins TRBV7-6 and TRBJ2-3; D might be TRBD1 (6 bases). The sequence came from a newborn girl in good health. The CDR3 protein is CASSRTAARTDTQYF. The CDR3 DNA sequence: TGTGCCAGCAGCCGGACAGCCGCACGAACAGATACGCAGTATTTT.